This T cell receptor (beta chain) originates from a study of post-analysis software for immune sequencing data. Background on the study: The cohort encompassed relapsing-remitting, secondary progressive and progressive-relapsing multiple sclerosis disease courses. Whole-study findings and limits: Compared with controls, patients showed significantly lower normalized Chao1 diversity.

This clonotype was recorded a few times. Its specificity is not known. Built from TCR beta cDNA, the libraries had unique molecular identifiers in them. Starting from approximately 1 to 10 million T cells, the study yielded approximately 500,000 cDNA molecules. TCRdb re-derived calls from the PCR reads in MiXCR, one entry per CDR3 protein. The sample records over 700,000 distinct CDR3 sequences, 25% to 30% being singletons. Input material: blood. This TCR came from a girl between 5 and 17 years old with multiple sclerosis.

The CDR3 region is CATSDLREEPQYF. CDR3 DNA: TGTGCCACCAGTGATCTCCGAGAGGAGCCCCAGTACTTC. The chain combines TRBV24-1 with TRBJ2-4, with no clear D. In germline, CDR1 is KGHDR, CDR2 SFDVKD. CDR3 size: 13 residues. Trimming took off 3 bases at V and 13 bases at J, with 15 bases between the two ends.